One and the same sample provided the 28 T cell receptor beta chains below, sequenced in a study of CD8+CD57+ T cells in acquired aplastic anemia. Genomic DNA constituted the template upon which TCR beta VDJ and CDR3 profiling was performed. TCRdb fed the reads into MiXCR, producing one record per CDR3 protein. The sample consists of some 190,000 distinct CDR3 sequences, about 47% of them appearing once. Specimen: sorted CD4+, CD8+, or CD8+CD57+ T cells (not recorded which) from PBMCs. The origin of the receptors is a human donor in good health.

The sample holds a few counts of this clonotype. The J gene is TRBJ1-6, the V gene TRBV12-3 or TRBV12-4; 8 nucleotides line up with TRBD1. The CDR3 has 16 residues. The trim removed 6 bases at V and 1 base at J, leaving 5 bases unmatched. The CDR3 sequence is CASSGQGGSYNSPLHF. In nucleotides, the CDR3 is TGTGCCAGCAGCGGACAGGGTGGGTCCTATAATTCACCCCTCCACTTT.

This clonotype has a handful of counts. The rearrangement joins TRBV3-1 to TRBJ1-4, with D hard to call. V was cut by 1 base and J by 5 bases, with 11 bases left in between. CDR3 length: 15 residues. Per germline, CDR1 LGHDT and CDR2 YNNKEL (reference sequence). Written as DNA, the CDR3 is TGTGCCAGCAGCCAAGGGTTGGGGTCAAATGAAAAACTGTTTTTT. This sequence encodes CASSQGLGSNEKLFF.

At least ten counts were recorded for this clonotype. This chain uses TRBV7-8 with TRBJ2-3; TRBD2 matches at 10 bases. The CDR3 has 17 residues. CDR1 and CDR2 from the germline V gene are SGHVS and FQNEAQ. Unmatched junction bases numbered 8, after V lost 5 bases and J lost 0 bases. CDR3 in DNA: TGTGCCAGCAGCGAGGAACTAGCGGGGCCGAGCACAGATACGCAGTATTTT. Translated: CASSEELAGPSTDTQYF.

V usage is TRBV19 and J usage is TRBJ2-1; D unresolved. Germline V CDR1 and CDR2: LNHDA, SQIVND (reference sequence). Deletions cut 4 bases from V and 8 bases from J, with 12 bases between. The CDR3 is made up of 13 amino acids. In DNA, the CDR3 is TGTGCCAGTAGTAATGGGATGGTAGATGAGCAGTTCTTC. It codes for CASSNGMVDEQFF.

The chain recombines TRBV5-6 with TRBJ2-5; D may match TRBD1 or TRBD2 (6 bases each). V was trimmed by 1 base and J by 5 bases, leaving 9 bases between them. CDR3 length equals 13 residues. Per the germline V gene, CDR1 is SGHDT and CDR2 is YYEEEE. The CDR3 loop is CASSLRGVETQYF. The CDR3 nucleotides read TGTGCCAGCAGCTTGAGGGGGGTCGAGACCCAGTACTTC.

To note about this clonotype: At one end, the junction sequence differs from germline, possibly due to a read error. The chain has TRBV24-1 and TRBJ2-3, with D unresolved. Germline CDR1 and CDR2: KGHDR and SFDVKD. This CDR3 contains 14 residues. The CDR3 DNA reads as TGTGCCACCAGTGATTCCATAGTGCCAGATGCGCAGTATTTT. Translated, it gives CATSDSIVPDAQYF.

This clonotype showed up just a few times. This chain connects TRBV3-1 to TRBJ1-3; no firm D call. CDR3 length: 15 amino acids. Germline lookup yields CDR1 LGHDT and CDR2 YNNKEL (reference sequence). Trimming shortened V by 4 bases and J by 0 bases, and 10 bases separated the two germline ends. The CDR3 sequence is CASSPTSTSGNTIYF. CDR3 sequence (DNA): TGTGCCAGCAGCCCAACCTCAACCTCTGGAAACACCATATATTTT.

Ten or more counts support this clonotype. J is TRBJ2-3 and V is TRBV10-3, with 7 bases identical to TRBD2. The CDR3 contains 14 residues. V lost 10 bases to trimming and J lost 0 bases; unmatched junction nucleotides: 7. Germline V CDR1 and CDR2: ENHRY, SYGVKD. The CDR3 nucleotides are TGTGCCACCCGAGCGGGAATCAGCACAGATACGCAGTATTTT. Its translation is CATRAGISTDTQYF.

This clonotype was seen a few times. The chain carries TRBV6-1 and TRBJ1-1; D call uncertain. CDR1 is MNHNS and CDR2 is SASEGT in the germline V gene. V was cut by 4 bases and J by 0 bases, with 12 bases left in between. The CDR3 is 15 residues long. This chain's CDR3 is CASSGEFGMNTEAFF. In nucleotides, the CDR3 is TGTGCCAGCAGTGGAGAGTTTGGGATGAACACTGAAGCTTTCTTT.

The chain links TRBV30 to TRBJ1-3; 8 nucleotides agree with TRBD1. This CDR3 region has 16 residues. Trimming took 2 bases from V and 0 from J; bases not matched to a gene: 6. From germline, CDR1 is GTSNPN and CDR2 SVGIG (reference sequence). CDR3: CAWSQTGGYSGNTIYF. CDR3 sequence (DNA): TGTGCCTGGAGTCAAACAGGGGGTTACTCTGGAAACACCATATATTTT.

The J gene is TRBJ1-1, the V gene TRBV29-1, with D possibly matching TRBD1 (5 bases). This CDR3 has 14 amino acids. V lost 6 bases, J lost 0 bases, and 14 bases lay in between. The germline gives CDR1 SQVTM, CDR2 ANQGSEA. The CDR3: CSVRDRGMNTEAFF. DNA of the CDR3: TGCAGCGTGAGGGATAGGGGAATGAACACTGAAGCTTTCTTT.

This clonotype appeared once. This chain connects TRBV7-6 to TRBJ2-7; 11 bases are a match to TRBD1. This CDR3 is 15 amino acids long. J gave up 4 bases and V 4 bases, and 6 bases lay outside the gene matches. The germline V gene has CDR1 SGHVS and CDR2 FNYEAQ. The CDR3 loop is CASSSPGQGDYEQYF. CDR3 in DNA: TGTGCCAGCAGCTCCCCGGGACAGGGGGATTACGAGCAGTACTTC.

For this clonotype: A much larger clone differs by one base, so this may be a read error. The V call is TRBV6-2 or TRBV6-3, the J call TRBJ2-6; TRBD1 aligns across 11 bases. Germline V gene lookup returns CDR1 MNHEY and CDR2 SVGEGT. The CDR3 totals 18 residues. CDR3 coding DNA: TGTGCCTGCAGTTCACGGACAGGGGGCGCCTCCGGGGCCAACGTCCTGACTTTC. It translates to CACSSRTGGASGANVLTF.

The rearrangement joins TRBV10-3 to TRBJ2-7, with D hard to call. The CDR3 totals 15 residues. Trimming shortened V by 0 bases and J by 6 bases, and 15 bases separated the two germline ends. Germline CDR1 and CDR2: ENHRY and SYGVKD. CDR3 residues: CAISESAKPRIEQYF. DNA for the CDR3: TGTGCCATCAGTGAGTCGGCGAAACCCCGTATCGAGCAGTACTTC.

This clonotype was seen at least ten times. This sequence joins TRBV24-1 and TRBJ2-1; TRBD2 matches at 11 bases. The CDR3 has 17 residues. V shed 4 bases and J 0 bases; nucleotides not matched to a gene: 4. Germline CDR1 and CDR2: KGHDR and SFDVKD. The CDR3 sequence: CATSDTSGSRSYNEQFF. The CDR3 region has the DNA TGTGCCACCAGTGACACTAGCGGGAGCCGCTCCTACAATGAGCAGTTCTTC.

A remark on this clonotype: A read error is possible here, since a much larger clone lies one base away. V is TRBV6-1 and J is TRBJ2-5; D is possibly TRBD2 (5 bases). Deletions cut 4 bases from V and 5 bases from J, with 11 bases between. The CDR3 has 13 residues. Germline CDR1 and CDR2: MNHNS and SASEGT. CDR3 in DNA: TGTGCCAGCAGTGTGAGACTAATGGAGACCCAGTACTTC. It is translated as CASSVRLMETQYF.

J is TRBJ1-5 and V is TRBV2, with D hard to call. This CDR3 contains 15 residues. The ends were cut back, 8 bases at V and 5 bases at J, with 19 bases in the middle. The germline CDR1 and CDR2 sequences are SNHLY and FYNNEI. The CDR3 DNA reads as TGTGCCAGCTTTCGGGGAAGGGAGGCCCATCAGCCCCAGCATTTT. It translates to CASFRGREAHQPQHF.

Comments on this clonotype: A much larger clone lies one base from this, so it may be a read error. V gene TRBV11-1 combines with J gene TRBJ2-1, with D tentatively TRBD2 (6 bases). Looked up from germline, CDR1 is SGHAT and CDR2 is FQDESV (reference sequence). The V and J ends lost 0 bases and 6 bases respectively, with 9 bases between them. This CDR3 region has 14 residues. This chain's CDR3 is CASSLARRGNEQFF. The CDR3 DNA follows: TGTGCCAGCAGCTTAGCGCGGCGGGGCAATGAGCAGTTCTTC.

This sequence joins TRBV10-1 and TRBJ2-1; no definite D call. In germline, CDR1 is WNHNN, CDR2 SYGVQD (reference sequence). With 0 bases removed from V and 8 bases from J, the gap between germline ends came to 2 bases. The CDR3 has 11 residues. The CDR3 here is CASSESDEQFF. The CDR3 DNA sequence: TGCGCCAGCAGTGAGTCTGATGAGCAGTTCTTC.

This clonotype was detected ten times or more. The rearrangement links TRBV6-1 to TRBJ2-3; the D gene could be TRBD1 or TRBD2 (5 bases each). The CDR3 consists of 16 residues. CDR1 and CDR2 (germline): MNHNS, SASEGT. V was shortened by 5 bases and J by 0 bases, with 15 bases between the two germline ends. The CDR3, as DNA: TGTGCCAGCAGTCGGGACCGCTCCATAAGCACAGATACGCAGTATTTT. Residues: CASSRDRSISTDTQYF.

A few counts support this clonotype. The chain carries TRBV5-1 and TRBJ2-5, with 11 bases fitting TRBD1. From germline, CDR1 is SGHRS and CDR2 YFSETQ. V lost 4 bases and J lost 5; bases outside the gene matches: 7. This CDR3 has 15 amino acids. The CDR3 here is CASSVWDRGKETQYF. CDR3 in DNA: TGCGCCAGCAGCGTGTGGGACAGGGGGAAGGAGACCCAGTACTTC.

This clonotype appeared a few times. A much larger clone lies one base from this, so it may be a read error. The chain couples TRBV20-1 to TRBJ2-7; no definite D call. This CDR3 contains 12 residues. The germline CDR1 and CDR2 sequences are DFQATT and SNEGSKA (reference sequence). CDR3 sequence: CSARRTGYGQYF. The CDR3 coding sequence is TGCAGTGCTAGACGCACGGGCTACGGGCAGTACTTC.

This clonotype appeared many times. The chain is built from TRBV9 and TRBJ2-5; tentatively, D is TRBD2 (5 bases). Trimming stripped 0 bases from V and 4 bases from J, with 7 bases between. The CDR3 runs to 13 residues. Looked up from germline, CDR1 is SGDLS and CDR2 is YYNGEE. Here the CDR3 DNA reads TGTGCCAGCAGCGTAGGCGGAGGAGAGACCCAGTACTTC. This encodes CASSVGGGETQYF. Looking up the rest from reference TRBV9 and TRBJ2-5 gives the full variable domain: DSGVTQTPKHLITATGQRVTLRCSPRSGDLSVYWYQQSLDQGLQFLIQYYNGEERAKGNILERFSAQQFPDLHSELNLSSLELGDSALYFCASSVGGGETQYFGPGTRLLVL.

V usage is TRBV15 and J usage is TRBJ1-1; D is undetermined. This CDR3 spans 11 amino acids. Germline CDR1 and CDR2: LNHNV and YYDKDF (reference sequence). V gave up 3 bases and J gave up 3 bases, with 2 bases separating them. The CDR3 reads CATSSYTEAFF. CDR3 DNA: TGTGCCACCAGCAGCTACACTGAAGCTTTCTTT.

At least ten counts were recorded for this clonotype. The rearrangement links TRBV7-9 to TRBJ1-2; D might be TRBD1 (6 bases). This CDR3 comprises 13 residues. Germline CDR1 SEHNR, CDR2 FQNEAQ (reference sequence). Trimming took 6 bases from V and 4 from J, leaving 12 bases between them. The CDR3 sequence: CASRRQASYGYTF. The CDR3 coding sequence is TGTGCCAGCAGAAGACAGGCGAGCTATGGCTACACCTTC.

The chain is built from TRBV20-1 and TRBJ2-1; perhaps TRBD2 as D (6 bases). V gave up 6 bases and J gave up 5 bases, with 14 bases separating them. Looked up from germline, CDR1 is DFQATT and CDR2 is SNEGSKA (reference sequence). The length of the CDR3 is 13 residues. The CDR3 is CSAYLADHNEQFF. Written as DNA, the CDR3 is TGCAGTGCGTATTTAGCGGACCACAATGAGCAGTTCTTC.

This clonotype was detected ten times or more. The chain links TRBV5-1 to TRBJ2-1; the D gene is possibly TRBD2 (6 bases). The CDR3 is 16 amino acids. Trimming cost V 4 bases and J 6 bases, with 20 bases left between them. CDR1 SGHRS and CDR2 YFSETQ come from the germline V gene. The CDR3 loop is CASSGRTKTPPNEQFF. DNA for the CDR3: TGCGCCAGCAGCGGGAGGACCAAAACCCCTCCCAATGAGCAGTTCTTC.

This chain connects TRBV19 to TRBJ1-5; a possible D gene is TRBD1 (5 bases). The length of the CDR3 is 14 residues. V lost 6 bases, J lost 0 bases, and 9 bases lay in between. Germline V CDR1 and CDR2: LNHDA, SQIVND (reference sequence). This CDR3 is CASRDIHSNQPQHF. CDR3 nucleotides: TGTGCCAGTAGGGACATCCATAGCAATCAGCCCCAGCATTTT.